This TCR beta chain comes out of a study of spatial heterogeneity in lung cancer. This clonotype was found many times. In TCRdb, the 5' RACE reads were re-called with MiXCR into one record per CDR3 protein. Among 20,000 to 30,000 distinct CDR3 sequences, around 9.7% were seen once, and the ten largest hold 20% to 25%. The V gene's germline CDR1 is SGHRS and CDR2 YFSETQ. The CDR3 is made up of 16 amino acids. The V and J ends lost 3 bases and 0 bases, in that order; junction bases with no gene match: 9. Time point denoted: blood at routine non-recurrence follow-up after resection. Unsorted samples of tumor, nontumor lung or frozen PBMC had their whole RNA sequenced.

The gene calls are TRBV5-1 and TRBJ2-7, with TRBD1 identical over 7 bases. Sequencing was performed on PBMCs, taken at follow-up. This receptor was taken from a male donor with early-stage non-small cell lung cancer. The CDR3 coding sequence is TGCGCCAGCAGCTCTCTCGGACAGGCTAGCTCCTACGAGCAGTACTTC. Residues: CASSSLGQASSYEQYF. The whole variable domain, filled in from reference TRBV5-1 and TRBJ2-7, reads KAGVTQTPRYLIKTRGQQVTLSCSPISGHRSVSWYQQTPGQGLQFLFEYFSETQRNKGNFPGRFSGRQFSNSRSEMNVSTLELGDSALYLCASSSLGQASSYEQYFGPGTRLTVT.